These T cell receptor beta chains were read from a single sample in a study of T cell changes during pregnancy in multiple sclerosis. The method was immunoSEQ multiplex PCR; TCRdb's version includes in-frame clones alone and lacks a portion of them. The data hold about 47,000 clones, with around 92% observed a single time. Sequences were derived from peripheral blood, sampled in the third trimester of pregnancy. These receptors originate from a female donor with multiple sclerosis, enrolled in a pregnancy study. Both conserved end residues are part of each CDR3. A D gene is named only where the DNA matches it firmly. Only part of the rows carry a size: once, few, many, or a class if the clone is expanded.

>TRBJ1-1|TRBD1|-|TRBV5-1
TGCGCCAGCAGCTTGCGGCGGGGGACAGGGAGGAACACTGAAGCTTTCTTT
CASSLRRGTGRNTEAFF
>TRBJ2-1|-|once|TRBV9
TGTGCCAGCAGCGTCCAGACTAGCTCCTACAATGAGCAGTTCTTC
CASSVQTSSYNEQFF
>TRBJ2-7|-|-|TRBV11-2
TGTGCCAGCAGCTTAATGTCAACACCCTCCTACGAGCAGTACTTC
CASSLMSTPSYEQYF
>TRBJ1-1|-|-|TRBV28
TGTGCCAGCACTCCGGACAGCTCCTCTTACACTGAAGCTTTCTTT
CASTPDSSSYTEAFF
>TRBJ1-1|-|-|TRBV5-6
TGTGCCAGCAGCTTGGACAGGGAGATTGCGGACACTGAAGCTTTCTTT
CASSLDREIADTEAFF
>TRBJ2-1|TRBD2|-|TRBV4-3
TGCGCCAGCAGCCAAGATCTGAGCGGGGGCACCTACAATGAGCAGTTCTTC
CASSQDLSGGTYNEQFF
>TRBJ1-2|TRBD1|-|TRBV4-2
TGTGCCAGCAGCCAAGAGGACAGGGAATTTATTGACTATGGCTACACCTTC
CASSQEDREFIDYGYTF
>TRBJ1-2|-|once|TRBV5-6
TGTGCCAGCAGCTTGGTCGGTTCTAACTATGGCTACACCTTC
CASSLVGSNYGYTF
>TRBJ2-3|-|-|TRBV7-9
TGTGCCAGCAGCTTCGAGCAGGCAACCACAGATACGCAGTATTTT
CASSFEQATTDTQYF
>TRBJ1-2|-|-|TRBV7-9
TGTGCCAGCAGCTTAGACGGACAGTACTATGGCTACACCTTC
CASSLDGQYYGYTF
>TRBJ2-7|TRBD1|-|TRBV27
TGTGCCAGCAGTCCAAGGACAGGGGAGCAGTACTTC
CASSPRTGEQYF
>TRBJ2-3|-|-|TRBV7-2
TGTGCCAGCAGCTTAGGGGGTTTGAGGGTGAGGACAGATACGCAGTATTTT
CASSLGGLRVRTDTQYF
>TRBJ1-5|-|-|TRBV7-2
TGTGCCAGCAGCACGAGTCTGGGGGCCAATCAGCCCCAGCATTTT
CASSTSLGANQPQHF
>TRBJ1-1|-|-|TRBV30
TGTGCCTGGAGCCCCAGGGCTGGGACTGAAGCTTTCTTT
CAWSPRAGTEAFF
>TRBJ2-1|TRBD1|-|TRBV6-4
TGTGCCAGCAGTGGGACAGGGGCCGGGGATGAGCAGTTCTTC
CASSGTGAGDEQFF
>TRBJ2-7|TRBD2|-|TRBV11-3
TGTGCCAGCAGCCCCGCTCGCGGGAGTATGTACGAGCAGTACTTC
CASSPARGSMYEQYF
>TRBJ2-7|-|-|TRBV20-1
TGCAGTGCTAGATACAGCTACGAGCAGTACTTC
CSARYSYEQYF
>TRBJ2-3|TRBD2|-|TRBV9
TGTGCCAGCAGCGTAGGGGGCCTTTCGGGAGCGGGAAGGTCAGATACGCAGTATTTT
CASSVGGLSGAGRSDTQYF
>TRBJ2-3|-|-|TRBV9
TGTGCCAGCAGCGTAGAACGCGGTACGCAGTATTTT
CASSVERGTQYF
>TRBJ2-3|-|-|TRBV7-9
TGTGCCAGCAGCTTATCAGGGATCCCTAGCACAGATACGCAGTATTTT
CASSLSGIPSTDTQYF
>TRBJ1-1|TRBD1|-|TRBV19
TGTGCCAGTAGGGGACAGGAAGCTTTCTTT
CASRGQEAFF
>TRBJ2-7|-|-|TRBV6-1
TGTGCCAGCAGTCGAAGGACAGCGAACGAGCAGTACTTC
CASSRRTANEQYF
>TRBJ1-2|-|-|TRBV18
TGTGCCAGCTCACCATCGACGGACTGGATCCGAGTTTATGGCTACACCTTC
CASSPSTDWIRVYGYTF